This is a list of T cell receptor beta chains from one sample in a study of blood T cell repertoires in COVID-19. Generated by immunoSEQ multiplex PCR, the TCRdb table keeps only in-frame clones and is missing some. The sample consists of under 400,000 clones, approximately 89% of them appearing once. Sequencing was done on a sample of peripheral blood. The receptors derive from a woman aged 60-75 years with COVID-19, enrolled during active disease. Both conserved end residues are part of each CDR3. D genes are given only for firm matches. Clone size is shown for a subset of rows, as once, few, many or a class of expanded clone.

d_call | j_call | clone_size | v_call | cdr3_nt | cdr3_aa
TRBD1 | TRBJ1-3 | few | TRBV5-4 | TGTGCCAGCAGCCGCTTGGGACAGTCCTCTGGAAACACCATATATTTT | CASSRLGQSSGNTIYF
NA | TRBJ2-4 | NA | TRBV9 | TGTGCCAGCAGCGTAGCAGGGGGGCCCAAAAACATTCAGTACTTC | CASSVAGGPKNIQYF
TRBD1 | TRBJ2-5 | NA | TRBV29-1 | TGCAGCGCTCCCAGGACAGGGTTGACGACCCAGTACTTC | CSAPRTGLTTQYF
NA | TRBJ1-1 | once | TRBV15 | TGTGCCACCAGCAGAGCCCAGGAACCCAACACTGAAGCTTTCTTT | CATSRAQEPNTEAFF
NA | TRBJ1-2 | NA | TRBV6-5 | TGTGCCAGCAGCCCCGGGATTTATGGCTACACCTTC | CASSPGIYGYTF
NA | TRBJ2-3 | NA | TRBV15 | TGTGCCACCAGCAGAGATCTCGGGGTAGATACGCAGTATTTT | CATSRDLGVDTQYF
NA | TRBJ1-2 | NA | TRBV9 | TGTGCCAGCAGCGTAACCGAGACAGGTTGGAGTGGCTACACCTTC | CASSVTETGWSGYTF
NA | TRBJ1-5 | NA | TRBV30 | TGTGCCTGGAGTTGGAGGGCGAGCAATCAGCCCCAGCATTTT | CAWSWRASNQPQHF
TRBD1 | TRBJ1-6 | NA | TRBV28 | TGTGCCAGCCGAGTACAGGGGGCTTCGGTAAATTCACCCCTCCACTTT | CASRVQGASVNSPLHF
NA | TRBJ1-2 | NA | TRBV30 | TGTGCCTGGAGTCCCTCCAGAAGAGGCTACACCTTC | CAWSPSRRGYTF
NA | TRBJ2-1 | NA | TRBV11-2 | TGTGCCAGCAGCTATAGTGGGGGACATCTGAGCTACAATGAGCAGTTCTTC | CASSYSGGHLSYNEQFF
TRBD1 | TRBJ2-5 | NA | TRBV5-1 | TGCGCCAGCGGAACAGGGGACCGCGAGACCCAGTACTTC | CASGTGDRETQYF
NA | TRBJ1-3 | NA | TRBV5-8 | TGTGCCAGCAGCTTGAATCCTTCTAGCACCATATATTTT | CASSLNPSSTIYF
NA | TRBJ2-2 | once | TRBV19 | TGTGCCAGTAGCACTGGCGGGGAGCTGTTTTTT | CASSTGGELFF
NA | TRBJ2-2 | NA | TRBV18 | TGTGCCAGCTCACCCTTCAGGGACTCGAACACCGGGGAGCTGTTTTTT | CASSPFRDSNTGELFF
TRBD1 | TRBJ1-2 | NA | TRBV7-8 | TGTGCCAGCAGCTTGGGCGGGACAGATGGCTACACCTTC | CASSLGGTDGYTF
NA | TRBJ2-7 | NA | TRBV21-1 | TGTGCCAGCATAGGGGCAGATCTTTCCTACGAGCAGTACTTC | CASIGADLSYEQYF
NA | TRBJ1-2 | NA | TRBV5-6 | TGTGCCAGCAGCTTAGGTCGGGGGAAAAATGGCTACACCTTC | CASSLGRGKNGYTF
NA | TRBJ1-2 | NA | TRBV7-9 | TGTGCCAGCAGCTCGTGGGAGGACCCCTATGGCTACACCTTC | CASSSWEDPYGYTF
NA | TRBJ1-6 | once | TRBV3-1/TRBV3-2 | TGTGCCAGCAGCCAAGGGGGCGCCTCTTTCTCACCCCTCCACTTT | CASSQGGASFSPLHF
NA | TRBJ2-7 | NA | TRBV3-1/TRBV3-2 | TGTGCCAGCAGCCAGTCAGCGTCATACGAGCAGTACTTC | CASSQSASYEQYF
TRBD1 | TRBJ2-1 | NA | TRBV3-1/TRBV3-2 | TGTGCCAGCAGATTTAGCCGGGACAGGGTTTTCAATGAGCAGTTCTTC | CASRFSRDRVFNEQFF
TRBD1 | TRBJ1-2 | NA | TRBV9 | TGTGCCAGCAGCGTAGGTGGGACAGGGACCTCCCAAAACTATGGCTACACCTTC | CASSVGGTGTSQNYGYTF
NA | TRBJ1-5 | NA | TRBV12-3/TRBV12-4 | NA | CASSSSGTQHF
NA | TRBJ2-1 | NA | TRBV24-1 | TGTGCCACCAGTGATTTCATGGCGGGGGCATACAATGAGCAGTTCTTC | CATSDFMAGAYNEQFF
NA | TRBJ1-2 | few | TRBV10-3 | TGTGCTGTAGGGGCAGTGAACTATGGCTACACCTTC | CAVGAVNYGYTF